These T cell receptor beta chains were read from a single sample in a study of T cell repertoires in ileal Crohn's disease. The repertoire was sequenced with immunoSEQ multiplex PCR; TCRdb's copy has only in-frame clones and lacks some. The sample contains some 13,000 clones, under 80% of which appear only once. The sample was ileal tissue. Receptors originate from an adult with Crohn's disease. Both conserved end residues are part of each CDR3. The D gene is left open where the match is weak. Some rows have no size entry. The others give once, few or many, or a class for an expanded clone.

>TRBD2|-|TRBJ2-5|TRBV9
CASSVGLAGSQETQYF
TGTGCCAGCAGCGTAGGGCTAGCGGGTTCCCAAGAGACCCAGTACTTC
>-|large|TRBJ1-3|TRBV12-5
CASGAGAGNTIYF
TGTGCTAGTGGTGCAGGGGCTGGAAACACCATATATTTT
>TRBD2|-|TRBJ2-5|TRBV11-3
CASSSGTSGGYQETQYF
TGTGCCAGCAGCTCCGGGACTAGCGGGGGGTACCAAGAGACCCAGTACTTC
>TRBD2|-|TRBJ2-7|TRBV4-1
CASSRTPGLAAYEQYF
TGCGCCAGCAGCCGCACCCCGGGACTAGCGGCCTACGAGCAGTACTTC
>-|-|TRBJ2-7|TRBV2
CASTLGSYEQYF
TGTGCCAGCACATTGGGCAGCTACGAGCAGTACTTC
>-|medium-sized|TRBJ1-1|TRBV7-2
CASSLRLTEAFF
TGTGCCAGCAGCTTGCGACTGACTGAAGCTTTCTTT
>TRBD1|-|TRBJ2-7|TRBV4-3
CASSQIGDRGMYEQYF
TGCGCCAGCAGCCAAATCGGGGACAGGGGTATGTACGAGCAGTACTTC
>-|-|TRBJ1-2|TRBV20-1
CSAPPSTF
TGCAGTGCTCCCCCCTCTACCTTC
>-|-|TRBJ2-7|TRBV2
CASTLGSYEQYF
TGTGCCAGCACATTGGGCAGCTACGAGCAGTACTTC
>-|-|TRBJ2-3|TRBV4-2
CASSQSSSTDTQYF
TGTGCCAGCAGCCAGTCTTCTAGCACAGATACGCAGTATTTT
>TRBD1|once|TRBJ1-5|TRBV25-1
CASSVSGGGQPQHF
TGTGCCAGCAGTGTCTCAGGGGGTGGGCAGCCCCAGCATTTT
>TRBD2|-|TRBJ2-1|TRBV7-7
CASSPGLANNEQFF
TGTGCCAGCAGTCCGGGACTAGCAAACAATGAGCAGTTCTTC
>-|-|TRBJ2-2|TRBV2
CASSELGQTGELFF
TGTGCCAGCAGTGAACTTGGCCAGACCGGGGAGCTGTTTTTT
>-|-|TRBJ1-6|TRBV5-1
CASSSTGSPLHF
TGCGCCAGCAGCTCGACAGGTTCACCCCTCCACTTT
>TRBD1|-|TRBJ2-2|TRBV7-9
CASSGRTGNTGELFF
TGTGCCAGCAGCGGGCGGACAGGGAACACCGGGGAGCTGTTTTTT
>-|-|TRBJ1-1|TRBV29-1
CSVGTVDTEAFF
TGCAGCGTTGGAACAGTAGACACTGAAGCTTTCTTT
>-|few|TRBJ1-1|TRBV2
CASTYGRGSSTEAFF
TGTGCCAGCACCTACGGGCGGGGTTCGAGCACTGAAGCTTTCTTT
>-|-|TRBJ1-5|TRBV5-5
CASSLDNRGTGNQPQHF
TGTGCCAGCAGCTTGGATAATCGGGGGACCGGCAATCAGCCCCAGCATTTT
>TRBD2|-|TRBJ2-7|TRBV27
CASSIFGLAAYEQYF
TGTGCCAGCAGTATCTTCGGACTAGCGGCCTACGAGCAGTACTTC
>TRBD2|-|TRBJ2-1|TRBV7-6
CASSRTSGISYNEQFF
TGTGCCAGCAGCAGGACTAGCGGGATTTCCTACAATGAGCAGTTCTTC
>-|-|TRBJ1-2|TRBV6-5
CASTLGGGNYGYTF
TGTGCCAGCACCCTGGGAGGGGGGAACTATGGCTACACCTTC
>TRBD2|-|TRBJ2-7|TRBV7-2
CASSLGSLAVLSYEQYF
TGTGCCAGCAGCTTGGGAAGTCTAGCGGTCCTCTCCTACGAGCAGTACTTC
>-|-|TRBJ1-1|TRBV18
CASSPLLQGNTEAFF
TGTGCCAGCTCACCCCTTTTACAGGGAAACACTGAAGCTTTCTTT